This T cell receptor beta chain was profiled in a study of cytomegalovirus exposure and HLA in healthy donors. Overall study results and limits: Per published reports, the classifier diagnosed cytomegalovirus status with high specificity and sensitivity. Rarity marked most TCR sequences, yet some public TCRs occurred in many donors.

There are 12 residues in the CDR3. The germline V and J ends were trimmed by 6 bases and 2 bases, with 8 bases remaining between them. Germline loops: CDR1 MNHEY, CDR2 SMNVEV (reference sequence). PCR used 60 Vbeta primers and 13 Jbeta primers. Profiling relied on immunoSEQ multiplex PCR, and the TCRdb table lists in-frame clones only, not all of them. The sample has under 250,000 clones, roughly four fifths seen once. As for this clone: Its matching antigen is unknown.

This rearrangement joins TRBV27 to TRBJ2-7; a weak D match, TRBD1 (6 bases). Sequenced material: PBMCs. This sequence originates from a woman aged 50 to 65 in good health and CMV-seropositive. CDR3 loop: CASSRGTYEQYF. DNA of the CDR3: TGTGCCAGCAGCAGGGGCACCTACGAGCAGTACTTC.